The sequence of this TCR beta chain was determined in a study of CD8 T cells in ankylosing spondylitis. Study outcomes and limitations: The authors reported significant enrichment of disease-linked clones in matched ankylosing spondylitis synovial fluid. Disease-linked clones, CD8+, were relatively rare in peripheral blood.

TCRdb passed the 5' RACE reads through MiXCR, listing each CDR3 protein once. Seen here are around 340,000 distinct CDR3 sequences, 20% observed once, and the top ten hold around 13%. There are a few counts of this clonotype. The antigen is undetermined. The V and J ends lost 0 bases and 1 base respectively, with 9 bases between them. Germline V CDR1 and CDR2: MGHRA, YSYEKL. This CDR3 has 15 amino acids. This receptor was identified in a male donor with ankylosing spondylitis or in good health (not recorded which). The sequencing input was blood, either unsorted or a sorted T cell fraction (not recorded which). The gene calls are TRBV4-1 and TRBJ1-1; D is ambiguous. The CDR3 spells CASSQDIASNTEAFF. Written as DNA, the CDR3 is TGCGCCAGCAGCCAAGATATAGCCTCGAACACTGAAGCTTTCTTT.